These 27 T cell receptor beta chains were sequenced from one sample in a study of cytomegalovirus exposure and HLA in healthy donors. It was with 60 Vbeta and 13 Jbeta primers that the PCR ran. The repertoire was sequenced with immunoSEQ multiplex PCR; TCRdb's copy has only in-frame clones and lacks some. The repertoire holds some 220,000 clones, approximately 80% seen once, with 0.58% in the top ten. The material sequenced was PBMCs. The receptors shown here come from a woman between 35 and 50 years old in good health and CMV-seronegative.

V gene TRBV9 combines with J gene TRBJ2-7; TRBD2 aligns across 14 bases. The J segment lost 5 bases and the V segment lost 2 bases, leaving 6 bases of the junction unmatched. This CDR3 comprises 16 residues. Germline assignment: CDR1 SGDLS and CDR2 YYNGEE. The CDR3 loop reads CASSVTSGGAVNEQYF. Here the CDR3 DNA reads TGTGCCAGCAGCGTGACTAGCGGGGGGGCTGTTAACGAGCAGTACTTC.

As for this clone: The junction and the germline gene differ at one end; a read error may be behind it. The chain links TRBV6-5 to TRBJ2-5, with D possibly being TRBD2 (5 bases). The CDR3 has 15 amino acids. Per germline, CDR1 MNHEY and CDR2 SVGAGI. The CDR3 sequence: CASSREWADQETRYF. The CDR3 coding sequence is TGTGCCAGCAGCCGGGAATGGGCGGACCAAGAGACCCGGTACTTC.

The rearrangement uses TRBV7-2 and TRBJ2-7; 10 bases are a match to TRBD2. This CDR3 comprises 14 residues. The germline V gene has CDR1 SGHTA and CDR2 FQGNSA. The trim removed 3 bases at V and 7 bases at J, leaving 6 bases unmatched. CDR3 coding DNA: TGTGCCAGCAGCTTTAGCGGGGGGACTTTGGAGCAGTACTTC. It specifies CASSFSGGTLEQYF.

This chain connects TRBV7-6 to TRBJ1-3; TRBD1 might be the D (5 bases). The V end was cut by 3 bases, the J end by 0 bases, with 9 bases between. Germline V lookup: CDR1 SGHVS, CDR2 FNYEAQ. CDR3 length: 15 residues. The DNA of the CDR3 is TGTGCCAGCAGCTTGGGGGGGTTCTCTGGAAACACCATATATTTT. It codes for CASSLGGFSGNTIYF.

The V and J genes are TRBV5-1 and TRBJ1-4; no reliable D call. V was shortened by 4 bases and J by 7 bases, with 14 bases between the two germline ends. CDR1 is SGHRS and CDR2 is YFSETQ in the germline V gene. The CDR3 is 14 residues long. The CDR3 nucleotides are TGCGCCAGCAGCCACAAAGCGGGGAGTGAAAAACTGTTTTTT. Protein sequence: CASSHKAGSEKLFF.

The chain has TRBV25-1 and TRBJ1-1; maybe TRBD1 (5 bases). Germline lookup yields CDR1 MGHDK and CDR2 SYGVNS. This CDR3 spans 16 amino acids. The V end lost 3 bases, the J end lost 0 bases, and 14 bases lay between the germline ends. The CDR3 DNA is TGTGCCAGCAGTGAGGCCCCAGGGAACATGAACACTGAAGCTTTCTTT. It encodes CASSEAPGNMNTEAFF.

The rearrangement uses TRBV19 and TRBJ1-3, with TRBD1 matching over 9 bases. Trimming removed 8 bases from V and 5 bases from J; junction bases left unmatched: 4. CDR1 and CDR2 (germline): LNHDA, SQIVND (reference sequence). CDR3 length: 13 amino acids. The CDR3 spells CASPDRGRNTIYF. CDR3 bases: TGTGCCAGTCCGGACAGGGGAAGAAACACCATATATTTT.

The rearrangement joins TRBV7-2 to TRBJ2-3; no definite D call. This CDR3 is 14 amino acids long. In germline, CDR1 is SGHTA, CDR2 FQGNSA. Trimming pared 4 bases from V and 4 bases from J, leaving 12 bases between. The CDR3 here is CASSSQSTADTQYF. The CDR3 region has the DNA TGTGCCAGCAGCTCACAGAGTACCGCAGATACGCAGTATTTT.

The chain couples TRBV5-3 to TRBJ2-7; maybe TRBD2 (6 bases). TRBV5-3 is an ORF for which the function is uncertain. Trimming left V 4 bases short and J 2 bases short, with 13 bases between. There are 14 residues in the CDR3. CDR3 region: CARSTGLKAYEQYF. CDR3 DNA: TGTGCCAGAAGCACGGGACTGAAAGCCTACGAGCAGTACTTC.

The rearrangement uses TRBV5-1 and TRBJ2-2; D is unresolved. V was trimmed by 0 bases and J by 2 bases, leaving 5 bases between them. The length of the CDR3 is 14 residues. Germline CDR1 reads SGHRS; CDR2 reads YFSETQ. CDR3 bases: TGCGCCAGCAGCTTGGTCAGTAACACCGGGGAGCTGTTTTTT. It translates to CASSLVSNTGELFF.

The rearrangement joins TRBV15 to TRBJ1-2; 7 positions match TRBD1. Germline loops: CDR1 LNHNV, CDR2 YYDKDF (reference sequence). The CDR3 is made up of 13 amino acids. The junction had 2 bases not matched to a gene; V was cut back by 4 bases and J by 3 bases. For the CDR3, the DNA is TGTGCCACCAGCAAAGACAGGGACTATGGCTACACCTTC. This codes for CATSKDRDYGYTF. The full variable domain, with the rest looked up from reference TRBV15 and TRBJ1-2, is DAMVIQNPRYQVTQFGKPVTLSCSQTLNHNVMYWYQQKSSQAPKLLFHYYDKDFNNEADTPDNFQSRRPNTSFCFLDIRSPGLGDTAMYLCATSKDRDYGYTFGSGTRLTVV.

The chain couples TRBV30 to TRBJ2-2; 8 positions agree with TRBD1. Germline CDR1 and CDR2: GTSNPN and SVGIG (reference sequence). The CDR3 totals 16 residues. J gave up 2 bases and V 5 bases, and 10 bases lay outside the gene matches. The CDR3 loop is CAWAGQGGFNTGELFF. Written as DNA, the CDR3 is TGTGCCTGGGCCGGACAGGGAGGTTTTAACACCGGGGAGCTGTTTTTT.

V and J are TRBV29-1 and TRBJ1-2; the D gene is possibly TRBD1 (6 bases). The CDR3 is made up of 12 amino acids. Trimming pared 4 bases from V and 6 bases from J, leaving 12 bases between. From germline, CDR1 is SQVTM and CDR2 ANQGSEA. CDR3 in amino acids: CSVAGGGHGYTF. CDR3 DNA sequence: TGCAGCGTTGCCGGGGGGGGGCATGGCTACACCTTC. Combining the CDR3 with reference TRBV29-1 and TRBJ1-2 gives the whole variable domain SAVISQKPSRDICQRGTSLTIQCQVDSQVTMMFWYRQQPGQSLTLIATANQGSEATYESGFVIDKFPISRPNLTFSTLTVSNMSPEDSSIYLCSVAGGGHGYTFGSGTRLTVV.

V usage is TRBV27 and J usage is TRBJ1-2; D may be TRBD1 (5 bases). Between the trimmed V and J ends, which lost 2 bases and 4 bases, there was a span of 20 bases. The CDR3 is made up of 17 amino acids. Germline values: CDR1 MNHEY, CDR2 SMNVEV (reference sequence). The chain's CDR3 is CASSLGTHWGGFYGYTF. The CDR3 nucleotides read TGTGCCAGCAGTTTAGGAACCCACTGGGGGGGGTTCTATGGCTACACCTTC.

This chain joins TRBV4-1 and TRBJ2-1; possible D gene TRBD2, 7 bases. This CDR3 has 15 residues. Germline V gives CDR1 MGHRA, CDR2 YSYEKL. Trimming removed 1 base from V and 9 bases from J, with 16 bases in between. DNA of the CDR3: TGCGCCAGCAGCCAAGGGGAGGGGGGGCTCGGTGAGCAGTTCTTC. Its translation: CASSQGEGGLGEQFF.

The chain links TRBV19 to TRBJ2-5; 8 positions match TRBD1. With the DNA end fitting TRBJ2-7 better, the J assignment may be wrong. The CDR3 is made up of 17 amino acids. The germline V gene has CDR1 LNHDA and CDR2 SQIVND (reference sequence). The chain's CDR3 is CASSTWTGFPNSNEQYF. The CDR3 region has the DNA TGTGCCAGTAGTACCTGGACAGGGTTCCCCAACTCGAACGAGCAGTACTTC.

This chain connects TRBV2 to TRBJ2-3; TRBD2 aligns across 9 bases. Trimming took 8 bases from V and 3 from J; bases not matched to a gene: 6. Germline V gene data show CDR1 as SNHLY and CDR2 as FYNNEI. The CDR3 loop spans 14 amino acids. CDR3 nucleotide sequence: TGTGCCAGCCACCTAGCGGGGTGGACAGATACGCAGTATTTT. Translation: CASHLAGWTDTQYF.

The rearrangement joins TRBV15 to TRBJ2-3; tentatively, D is TRBD1 (5 bases). The ends were cut back, 0 bases at V and 4 bases at J, with 8 bases in the middle. The length of the CDR3 is 14 residues. Per the germline V gene, CDR1 is LNHNV and CDR2 is YYDKDF (reference sequence). CDR3 nucleotide sequence: TGTGCCACCAGCAGAGATCTAGGGGCAGATACGCAGTATTTT. Protein product: CATSRDLGADTQYF.

This clone was seen more than once but under ten times. This chain links TRBV5-8 with TRBJ1-1, with a weak D call TRBD1 (5 bases). Germline V gene sequence: CDR1 SGHTS, CDR2 YDEGEE. The CDR3 is made up of 13 amino acids. V was cut by 0 bases and J by 7 bases, with 10 bases left in between. The CDR3 is CASSLEGRGEAFF. The CDR3 DNA is TGTGCCAGCAGCTTGGAGGGGAGGGGTGAAGCTTTCTTT.

The genes are TRBV7-2 and TRBJ2-7, with D perhaps TRBD1 (5 bases). V lost 5 bases and J 0 bases, leaving 8 bases between the germline ends. Germline CDR1 SGHTA, CDR2 FQGNSA. This CDR3 has 13 residues. The CDR3 DNA reads as TGTGCCAGCAGCAGGGGAAACTCCTACGAGCAGTACTTC. Translation gives CASSRGNSYEQYF.

The gene calls are TRBV21-1 and TRBJ1-1; the D call of TRBD1 is as the table states it, not checked on the DNA. TRBV21-1 is annotated as a pseudogene. This CDR3 has 14 amino acids. CDR3: CASQPGGLKTEAFF. DNA for the CDR3: TGTGCCAGCCAACCAGGGGGGTTAAAAACTGAAGCTTTCTTT.

V gene TRBV5-1 combines with J gene TRBJ2-2; 11 nucleotides line up with TRBD2. Germline V lookup: CDR1 SGHRS, CDR2 YFSETQ. The ends lost 2 bases at V and 4 bases at J; junction bases unmatched: 1. This CDR3 comprises 15 residues. CDR3: CASSFGLAGTGELFF. The CDR3 DNA sequence: TGCGCCAGCAGCTTCGGACTAGCGGGCACCGGGGAGCTGTTTTTT.

The chain carries TRBV6-4 and TRBJ2-1, with 8 bases fitting TRBD2. The CDR3 runs 15 residues. With V trimmed by 3 bases and J by 7 bases, 8 bases remained unmatched. CDR1 is MRHNA, CDR2 SNTAGT, per germline. CDR3 coding DNA: TGTGCCAGCAGTGATTACGGGGGGGCCGAAAATGAGCAGTTCTTC. It yields the protein CASSDYGGAENEQFF.

Worth noting for this clone: Distinct nucleotide sequences in the sample also encode this CDR3. The rearrangement links TRBV7-2 to TRBJ2-3; D uncertain. From germline, CDR1 is SGHTA and CDR2 FQGNSA. The CDR3 is 12 amino acids. The ends were cut back, 2 bases at V and 6 bases at J, with 6 bases in the middle. CDR3 DNA: TGTGCCAGCAGCTTATCTTCGGATACGCAGTATTTT. Translating gives CASSLSSDTQYF.

V gene TRBV5-1 combines with J gene TRBJ1-2, with no clear D. Germline-derived CDR1 and CDR2 are SGHRS and YFSETQ. With 0 bases removed from V and 0 bases from J, the gap between germline ends came to 15 bases. There are 17 residues in the CDR3. Here the CDR3 reads CASSLAGLSPANYGYTF. In nucleotides, the CDR3 is TGCGCCAGCAGCTTGGCCGGGTTGTCACCAGCTAACTATGGCTACACCTTC.

The V and J genes are TRBV5-4 and TRBJ2-2; D is possibly TRBD1 (6 bases). CDR1 is SGHNT, CDR2 YYREEE, per germline (reference sequence). The CDR3 totals 17 residues. Trimming cost V 2 bases and J 3 bases, with 17 bases left between them. The CDR3 nucleotides are TGTGCCAGCAGCTTCGCCCAAATACAGGGATACACCGGGGAGCTGTTTTTT. Its protein product is CASSFAQIQGYTGELFF.

This clone was observed a handful of times. The rearrangement joins TRBV19 to TRBJ1-5; D not resolved. CDR1 is LNHDA, CDR2 SQIVND, per germline (reference sequence). V was pared by 2 bases and J by 5 bases, with 10 bases between. The CDR3 spans 14 residues. As DNA, the CDR3 is TGTGCCAGTAGTATAAGGTCGAGCGATCAGCCCCAGCATTTT. This sequence encodes CASSIRSSDQPQHF.